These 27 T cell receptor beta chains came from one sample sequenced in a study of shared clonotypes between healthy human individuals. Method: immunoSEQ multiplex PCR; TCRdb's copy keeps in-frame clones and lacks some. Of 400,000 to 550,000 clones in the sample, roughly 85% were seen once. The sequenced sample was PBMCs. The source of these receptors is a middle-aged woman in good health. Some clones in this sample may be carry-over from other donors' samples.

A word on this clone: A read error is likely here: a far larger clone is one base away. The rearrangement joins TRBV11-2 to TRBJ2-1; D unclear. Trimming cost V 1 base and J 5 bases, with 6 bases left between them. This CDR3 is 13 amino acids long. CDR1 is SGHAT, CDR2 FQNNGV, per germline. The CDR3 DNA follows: TGTGCCAGCAGCTTAGGCCCTAACAATGAGCAGTTCTTC. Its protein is CASSLGPNNEQFF.

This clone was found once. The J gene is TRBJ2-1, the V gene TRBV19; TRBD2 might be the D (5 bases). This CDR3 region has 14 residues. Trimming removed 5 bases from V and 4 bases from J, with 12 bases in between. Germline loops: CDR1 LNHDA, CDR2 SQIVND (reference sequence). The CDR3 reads CASSESGKYNEQFF. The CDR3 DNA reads TGTGCCAGTAGTGAGAGCGGAAAATACAATGAGCAGTTCTTC.

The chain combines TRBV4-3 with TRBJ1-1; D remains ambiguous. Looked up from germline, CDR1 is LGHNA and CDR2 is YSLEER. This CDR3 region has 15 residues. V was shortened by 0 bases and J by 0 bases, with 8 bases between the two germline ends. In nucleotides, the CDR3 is TGCGCCAGCAGCCAAGACCGACACTTGAACACTGAAGCTTTCTTT. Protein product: CASSQDRHLNTEAFF.

CDR3 residues: CASSYKDRSTGELFF. CDR3 sequence (DNA): TGTGCCAGCAGTTACAAGGACCGCTCTACGGGGGAGCTGTTTTTT. This sequence joins TRBV6-5 and TRBJ2-2; D is uncertain. Deletions cut 2 bases from V and 8 bases from J, with 15 bases between. This CDR3 region has 15 residues. Germline V gene sequence: CDR1 MNHEY, CDR2 SVGAGI.

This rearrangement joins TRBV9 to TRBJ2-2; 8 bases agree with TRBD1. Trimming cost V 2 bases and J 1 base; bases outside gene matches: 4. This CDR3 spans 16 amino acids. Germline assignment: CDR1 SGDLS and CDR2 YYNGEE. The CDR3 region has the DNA TGTGCCAGCAGCGTCGCCAGGGGGCTGAACACCGGGGAGCTGTTTTTT. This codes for CASSVARGLNTGELFF.

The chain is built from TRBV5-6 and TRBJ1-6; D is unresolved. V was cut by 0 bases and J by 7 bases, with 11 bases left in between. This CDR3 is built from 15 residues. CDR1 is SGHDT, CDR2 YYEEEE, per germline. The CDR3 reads CASSLEQTNNSPLHF. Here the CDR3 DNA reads TGTGCCAGCAGCTTGGAACAGACCAACAATTCACCCCTCCACTTT.

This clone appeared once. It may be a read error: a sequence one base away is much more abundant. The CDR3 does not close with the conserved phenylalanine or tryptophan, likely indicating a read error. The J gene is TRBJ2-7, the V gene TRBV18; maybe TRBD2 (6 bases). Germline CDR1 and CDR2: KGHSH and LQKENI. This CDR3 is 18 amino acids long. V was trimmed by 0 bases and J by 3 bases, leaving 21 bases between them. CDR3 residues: CASSPPGDFSTKIYEQYL. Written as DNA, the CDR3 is TGTGCCAGCTCACCACCGGGGGACTTCTCCACTAAGATCTACGAGCAGTACCTC.

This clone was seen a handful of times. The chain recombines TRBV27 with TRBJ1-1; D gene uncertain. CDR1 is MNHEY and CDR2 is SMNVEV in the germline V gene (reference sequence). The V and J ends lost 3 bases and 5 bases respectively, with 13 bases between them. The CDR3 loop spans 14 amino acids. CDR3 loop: CASSFMGRYTEAFF. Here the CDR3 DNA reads TGTGCCAGCAGTTTTATGGGCCGATATACTGAAGCTTTCTTT.

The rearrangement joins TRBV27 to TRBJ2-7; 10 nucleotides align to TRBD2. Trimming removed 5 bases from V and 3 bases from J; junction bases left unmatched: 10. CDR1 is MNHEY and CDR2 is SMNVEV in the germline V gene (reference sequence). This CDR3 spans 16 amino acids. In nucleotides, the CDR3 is TGTGCCAGCAGTCCGCTAACCGGGACTAGCGTCTACGAGCAGTACTTC. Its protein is CASSPLTGTSVYEQYF.

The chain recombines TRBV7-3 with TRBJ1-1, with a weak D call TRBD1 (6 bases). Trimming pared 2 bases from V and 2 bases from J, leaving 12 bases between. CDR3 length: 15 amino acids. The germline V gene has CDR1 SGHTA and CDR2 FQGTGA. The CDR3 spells CASSLYGGQNTEAFF. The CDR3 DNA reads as TGTGCCAGCAGCTTATACGGGGGGCAAAACACTGAAGCTTTCTTT. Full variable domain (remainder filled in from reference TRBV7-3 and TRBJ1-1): GAGVSQTPSNKVTEKGKYVELRCDPISGHTALYWYRQSLGQGPEFLIYFQGTGAADDSGLPNDRFFAVRPEGSVSTLKIQRTERGDSAVYLCASSLYGGQNTEAFFGQGTRLTVV.

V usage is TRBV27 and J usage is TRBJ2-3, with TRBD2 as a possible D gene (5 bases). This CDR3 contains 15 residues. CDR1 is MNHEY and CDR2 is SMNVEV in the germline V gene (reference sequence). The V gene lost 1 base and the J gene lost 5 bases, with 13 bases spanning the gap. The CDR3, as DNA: TGTGCCAGCAGTTTATTTGCCGGGAACGGAGATACGCAGTATTTT. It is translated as CASSLFAGNGDTQYF.

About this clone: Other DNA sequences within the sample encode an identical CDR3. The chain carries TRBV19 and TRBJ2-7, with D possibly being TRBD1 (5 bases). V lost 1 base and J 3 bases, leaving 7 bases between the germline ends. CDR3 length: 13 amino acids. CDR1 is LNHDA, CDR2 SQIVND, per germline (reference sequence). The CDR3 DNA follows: TGTGCCAGTAGTATAGGGGGCGGCTACGAGCAGTACTTC. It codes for CASSIGGGYEQYF.

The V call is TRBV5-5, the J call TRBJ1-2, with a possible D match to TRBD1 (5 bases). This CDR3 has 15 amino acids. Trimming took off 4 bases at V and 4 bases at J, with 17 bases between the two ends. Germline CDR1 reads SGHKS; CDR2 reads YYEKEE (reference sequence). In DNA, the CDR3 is TGTGCCAGCAGCAGGAAGGCAGGGACGCCCTATGGCTACACCTTC. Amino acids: CASSRKAGTPYGYTF.

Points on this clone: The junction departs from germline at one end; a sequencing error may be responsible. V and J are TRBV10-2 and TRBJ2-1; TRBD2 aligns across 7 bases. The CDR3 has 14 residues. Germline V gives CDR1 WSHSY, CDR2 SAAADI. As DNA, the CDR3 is TGCGCCACCAGTGGGACTAACCTACACAATGAGCAGTTCTTC. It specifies CATSGTNLHNEQFF.

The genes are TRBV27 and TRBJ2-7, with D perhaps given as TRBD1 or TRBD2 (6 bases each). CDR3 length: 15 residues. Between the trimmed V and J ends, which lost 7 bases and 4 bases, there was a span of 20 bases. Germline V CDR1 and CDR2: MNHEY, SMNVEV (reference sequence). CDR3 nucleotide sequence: TGTGCCAGCACCCCTGGTGGGGGGCCCGTTTACGAGCAGTACTTC. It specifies CASTPGGGPVYEQYF.

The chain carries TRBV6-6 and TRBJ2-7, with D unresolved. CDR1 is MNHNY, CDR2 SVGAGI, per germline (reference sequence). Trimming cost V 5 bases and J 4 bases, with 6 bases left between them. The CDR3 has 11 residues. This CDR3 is CASSQLYEQYF. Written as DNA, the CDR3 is TGTGCCAGCAGTCAACTTTACGAGCAGTACTTC.

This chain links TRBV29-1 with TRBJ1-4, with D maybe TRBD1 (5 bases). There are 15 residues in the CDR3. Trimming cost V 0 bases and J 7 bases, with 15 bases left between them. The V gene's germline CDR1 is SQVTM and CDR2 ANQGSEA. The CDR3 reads CSVEDTGGVGEKLFF. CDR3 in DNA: TGCAGCGTTGAAGACACGGGGGGGGTTGGTGAAAAACTGTTTTTT.

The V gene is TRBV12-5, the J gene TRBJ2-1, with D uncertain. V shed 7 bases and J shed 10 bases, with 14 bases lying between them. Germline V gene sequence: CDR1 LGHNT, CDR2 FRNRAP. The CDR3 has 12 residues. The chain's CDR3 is CASARPPFEQFF. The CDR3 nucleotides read TGTGCTAGTGCCCGCCCCCCTTTCGAGCAGTTCTTC.

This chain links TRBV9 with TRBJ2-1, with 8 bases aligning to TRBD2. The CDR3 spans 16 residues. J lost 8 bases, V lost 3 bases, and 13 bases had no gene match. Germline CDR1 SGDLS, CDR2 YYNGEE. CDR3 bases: TGTGCCAGCAGCGCCGGGACTAGTGGAAGCTATGATGAGCAGTTCTTC. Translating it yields CASSAGTSGSYDEQFF.

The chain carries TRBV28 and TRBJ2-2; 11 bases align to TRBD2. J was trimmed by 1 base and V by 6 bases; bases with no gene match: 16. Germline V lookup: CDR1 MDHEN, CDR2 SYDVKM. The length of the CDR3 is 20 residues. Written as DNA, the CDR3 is TGTGCCAGCAGCGTCCCCGTGGGGACTAGCGGAACGCGGAACACCGGGGAGCTGTTTTTT. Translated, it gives CASSVPVGTSGTRNTGELFF.

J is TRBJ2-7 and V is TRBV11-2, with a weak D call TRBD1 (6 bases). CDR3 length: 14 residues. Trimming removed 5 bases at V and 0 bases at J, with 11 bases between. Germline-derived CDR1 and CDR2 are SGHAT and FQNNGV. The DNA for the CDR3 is TGTGCCAGCAGCCCAACAGGGACCTCCTACGAGCAGTACTTC. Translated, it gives CASSPTGTSYEQYF.

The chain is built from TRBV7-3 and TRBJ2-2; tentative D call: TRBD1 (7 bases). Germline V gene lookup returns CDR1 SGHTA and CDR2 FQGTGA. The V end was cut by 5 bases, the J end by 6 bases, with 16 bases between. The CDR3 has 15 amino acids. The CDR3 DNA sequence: TGTGCCAGCAGCCCGCAGGGGGGTTATGCCGGGGAGCTGTTTTTT. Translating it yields CASSPQGGYAGELFF.

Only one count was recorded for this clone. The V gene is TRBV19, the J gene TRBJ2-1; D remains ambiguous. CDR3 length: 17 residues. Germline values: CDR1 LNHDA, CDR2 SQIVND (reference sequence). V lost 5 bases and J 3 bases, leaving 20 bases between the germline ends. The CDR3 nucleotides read TGTGCCAGTAGTCCCGCTCGGCAGCAAATAAGCTACAATGAGCAGTTCTTC. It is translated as CASSPARQQISYNEQFF.

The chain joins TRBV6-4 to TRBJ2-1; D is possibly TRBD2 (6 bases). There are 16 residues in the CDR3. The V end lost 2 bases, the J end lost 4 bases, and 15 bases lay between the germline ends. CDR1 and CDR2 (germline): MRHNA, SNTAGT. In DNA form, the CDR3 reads TGTGCCAGCAGTGACACGTTTGGGGGGACGTACAATGAGCAGTTCTTC. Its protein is CASSDTFGGTYNEQFF.

The CDR3 DNA follows: TGTGCCAGCAGCCGTAGACTAGCACCATTTACAGATACGCAGTATTTT. Its protein is CASSRRLAPFTDTQYF. V gene TRBV7-3 combines with J gene TRBJ2-3; TRBD2 aligns across 7 bases. With V trimmed by 5 bases and J by 3 bases, 11 bases remained unmatched. This CDR3 comprises 16 residues. The germline CDR1 and CDR2 sequences are SGHTA and FQGTGA.

The CDR3 sequence is CASSMGQSQFF. CDR3 bases: TGTGCCAGTAGTATGGGACAATCACAGTTCTTC. The rearrangement links TRBV19 to TRBJ2-1; D may be TRBD1 (6 bases). V lost 3 bases, J lost 13 bases, and 10 bases lay in between. The CDR3 is made up of 11 amino acids. The germline gives CDR1 LNHDA, CDR2 SQIVND (reference sequence).

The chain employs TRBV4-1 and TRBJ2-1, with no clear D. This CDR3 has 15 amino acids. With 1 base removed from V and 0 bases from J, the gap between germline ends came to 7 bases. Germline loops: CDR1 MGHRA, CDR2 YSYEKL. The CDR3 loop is CASSQALSSYNEQFF. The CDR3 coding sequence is TGCGCCAGCAGCCAAGCTCTGAGCTCCTACAATGAGCAGTTCTTC.